This T cell receptor beta chain comes out of a study of regulatory T cells in long-lasting Graves disease (TCRdb year 2021). Notes on the research overall: Persistent Graves' disease was defined as antithyroid drug treatment for over 5 years with persistently positive TSH receptor autoantibodies. Peripheral blood TCR sequencing and RNA sequencing compared persistent Graves' disease patients with newly diagnosed Graves' disease patients. The study was registered as a clinical trial and conducted in China. A total of 35 or so samples were covered by TCR sequencing, comprising some 13 persistent and around 20 newly diagnosed Graves' disease patients. Antithyroid drugs had been taken for roughly 10 years on average by persistent Graves' disease patients in the clinical cohort. Results and caveats for the whole study, not just this receptor: The authors noted that the small sample size was a limitation that may lower accuracy. Patients with persistent disease shared more public clonotypes (approximately 2,500) than newly diagnosed patients did (about 1,000). Preferential use of TRBV28, TRBJ1-2 and TRBJ2-5 was observed in persistent disease, whereas TRBV20-1 and TRBJ2-1 were favored in newly diagnosed disease. Only peripheral blood was studied, because thyroid tissue, the primary lesion, was inaccessible. Sequencing and analysis were limited to the TCR beta chain. Compared with newly diagnosed patients, patients with persistent Graves' disease had lower TCR Shannon entropy and fewer highly expanded clones, which suggests clonal expansion.

Ten or more counts support this clonotype. It lacks a known antigen. Base-call qualities are not available, and no considerably larger clone is one nucleotide away. The sample's time point label, in plain terms: persistent/refractory GD, antithyroid drugs over 5 years with positive TRAb. For both TCR sequencing and RNA sequencing, RNA was extracted from PBMCs using TRIzol. The diagnosis of Graves' disease was made according to American Thyroid Association guidelines. Patients for the study were recruited at an endocrinology department in Xi'an, China. Each patient gave about 9.1 milliliters of peripheral blood, collected in an EDTA anticoagulant tube. Ficoll Paque Plus density gradient separation was used to isolate PBMCs, and no additional T cell sorting was done. An Agilent 2100 Bioanalyzer and agarose gel were used to check RNA quality, while a NanoDrop 2000 measured RNA concentration. From a lookup of the germline V gene, CDR1 and CDR2 are SGHRS and YFSETQ. From the cysteine through the phenylalanine, the CDR3 covers 14 amino acids. Only the CDR3 region is kept as DNA, spanning 42 bases read in frame from base 1. Trimming removed 2 bases from V and 5 bases from J, leaving 13 bases between the germline ends.

Library construction relied on multiplex PCR. TCRdb names Illumina HiSeq 4000 as the instrument used. iRepertoire HTBI primers and Arm-PCR amplification of CDR3 regions were used to construct TCR beta libraries. PCR products were gel purified before sequencing. In the source study's methods: Gene usage analysis of CDR3 amino acid clonotypes relied on the roughly 60 TRBV and 15 or so TRBJ segments identified across samples. Filtered high-quality paired reads were merged into contigs using COPE and FqMerger. Contigs were aligned with BLAST to IMGT TRBV, TRBD and TRBJ reference genes, and CDR3 was defined per IMGT. Highly expanded clones were defined as clonotypes with a frequency above 0.1%. Repertoire diversity was measured by Shannon entropy, and V-J evenness by the Gini coefficient. Public clonotypes were defined as clonotypes shared by more than one individual. The public sequencing data were trimmed at Q25 with fastp and processed into clonotypes with MiXCR by TCRdb, which kept only in-frame beta chains. One record per CDR3 amino acid sequence lists the most common genes and DNA. TCRdb, not the authors, supplied the V and J calls. The sample yields 350,000 to 500,000 distinct CDR3 sequences; 21% were counted once. Roughly an eighth of the sample rests with the top ten.

Rearrangement joined TRBV5-1 to TRBJ1-1; 5 matching bases give a weak D call of TRBD1. This sequence originates from a female donor with Graves disease. The sequences come from peripheral blood mononuclear cells (PBMCs), collected when the disease was refractory, from a patient treated with antithyroid drugs. The sequence in DNA is TGCGCCAGCAGCTTAAGGACACAATCAACTGAAGCTTTCTTT. This translates into CASSLRTQSTEAFF.